The 7 T cell receptor beta chains presented below share a single source sample, sequenced in a study of PD-L1 blockade in urothelial cancer. Some clones are missing from TCRdb's copy, which holds only in-frame ones; the method was immunoSEQ multiplex PCR. The table includes 100,000 or so clones, roughly 88% detected once. The source material was PBMCs, sampled around atezolizumab (anti-PD-L1) treatment. The source of these receptors is a man in his fifties or sixties with urothelial cancer.

The chain uses TRBV13 and TRBJ1-1; D is unclear. The germline gives CDR1 PRHDT, CDR2 FYEKMQ (reference sequence). This CDR3 spans 13 amino acids. Trimming shortened V by 7 bases and J by 3 bases, and 12 bases separated the two germline ends. The CDR3 bases are TGTGCCAGCAACCACTACCGGGACACTGAAGCTTTCTTT. Encoded protein: CASNHYRDTEAFF.

The chain carries TRBV29-1 and TRBJ2-2; possible D gene TRBD1, 5 bases. Between the trimmed V and J ends, which lost 8 bases and 2 bases, there was a span of 9 bases. The CDR3 is made up of 12 amino acids. Per germline, CDR1 SQVTM and CDR2 ANQGSEA. CDR3 amino acids: CSLRVNTGELFF. CDR3 bases: TGCAGCCTCAGGGTTAACACCGGGGAGCTGTTTTTT.

The gene calls are TRBV19 and TRBJ1-4; 7 bases line up with TRBD1. This CDR3 has 15 residues. Germline trimming cut 6 bases from V and 6 bases from J; bases unmatched to any gene: 10. Germline CDR1 is LNHDA and CDR2 is SQIVND (reference sequence). The DNA of the CDR3 is TGTGCCAGTAGCACCCCCGGACAGGTTGATGAAAAACTGTTTTTT. This encodes CASSTPGQVDEKLFF.

Concerning this clone: Other DNA variants within this sample encode the same CDR3. The rearrangement links TRBV15 to TRBJ1-2, with 7 bases lining up with TRBD1. Germline V lookup: CDR1 LNHNV, CDR2 YYDKDF (reference sequence). V trimming: 6 bases; J trimming: 5 bases; junction bases outside the gene matches: 9. This CDR3 has 14 amino acids. The CDR3 nucleotides are TGTGCCACCAGTGTACCGGGACAGCCGTATGGCTACACCTTC. It translates to CATSVPGQPYGYTF. The complete variable domain, with remaining parts taken from reference TRBV15 and TRBJ1-2, reads DAMVIQNPRYQVTQFGKPVTLSCSQTLNHNVMYWYQQKSSQAPKLLFHYYDKDFNNEADTPDNFQSRRPNTSFCFLDIRSPGLGDTAMYLCATSVPGQPYGYTFGSGTRLTVV.

The chain carries TRBV5-1 and TRBJ2-7, with TRBD1 matching 9 bases. This CDR3 has 15 residues. CDR1 is SGHRS, CDR2 YFSETQ, per germline. V gave up 3 bases and J gave up 1 base; unmatched junction bases: 5. CDR3 in DNA: TGCGCCAGCAGCTCATCCGGGACAGGGTCCTACGAGCAGTACTTC. Amino acid sequence: CASSSSGTGSYEQYF.

This clone occurred once. V gene TRBV28 combines with J gene TRBJ2-3; tentative D call: TRBD2 (6 bases). In germline, CDR1 is MDHEN, CDR2 SYDVKM. CDR3 length: 17 residues. The V and J ends lost 6 bases and 1 base respectively, with 20 bases between them. In nucleotides, the CDR3 is TGTGCCAGCAGACCCGCTGGGACGGGAGTGGGCACAGATACGCAGTATTTT. Translating it yields CASRPAGTGVGTDTQYF.

This clone was observed a handful of times. V usage is TRBV7-2 and J usage is TRBJ1-1; possibly TRBD1 for D (5 bases). V lost 4 bases, J lost 10 bases, and 19 bases lay in between. There are 14 residues in the CDR3. Germline-derived CDR1 and CDR2 are SGHTA and FQGNSA. CDR3 bases: TGTGCCAGCAGCTCCCAACCAGGGTTGTTGGGAGCTTTCTTT. This codes for CASSSQPGLLGAFF.